These 8 T cell receptor beta chains were all obtained from the same sample, sequenced in a study of cytomegalovirus exposure and HLA in healthy donors. The repertoire was sequenced with immunoSEQ multiplex PCR; TCRdb's copy has only in-frame clones and lacks some. The sample has 150,000 to 200,000 clones, roughly 81% seen once. Input material: PBMCs. The receptors originated from a woman aged 25-40 years in good health and CMV-seronegative.

This clone was found once. The junction departs from germline at one end; a sequencing error may be responsible. The chain joins TRBV11-2 to TRBJ2-3; D might be TRBD1 (5 bases). Germline-derived CDR1 and CDR2 are SGHAT and FQNNGV. The CDR3 totals 13 residues. The DNA for the CDR3 is TGTGCCGGCAGGGCGAGGAGTACAGATACGCAGTATTTT. The encoded protein is CAGRARSTDTQYF.

V usage is TRBV10-1 and J usage is TRBJ2-5, with 9 bases fitting TRBD1. V was pared by 3 bases and J by 10 bases, with 12 bases of the junction left unmatched. Per the germline V gene, CDR1 is WNHNN and CDR2 is SYGVQD (reference sequence). The CDR3 covers 15 residues. CDR3 residues: CASSEMSTGTGRQYF. The CDR3 nucleotides are TGCGCCAGCAGTGAAATGTCCACCGGGACAGGGCGCCAGTACTTC.

CDR3 sequence (DNA): TGTGCCTGGGGGACAGGGGACTACGAGCAGTACTTC. Residues: CAWGTGDYEQYF. V gene TRBV30 combines with J gene TRBJ2-7; 10 bases are shared with TRBD1. This CDR3 region has 12 residues. Germline V gene data show CDR1 as GTSNPN and CDR2 as SVGIG (reference sequence). Trimming at V came to 5 bases and at J to 3 bases, leaving 1 base not matched to a gene.

In this sample, this clone turned up a few times. V is TRBV2 and J is TRBJ2-7; D is unresolved. The CDR3 contains 13 residues. The germline CDR1 and CDR2 sequences are SNHLY and FYNNEI. V shed 7 bases and J shed 2 bases, with 12 bases lying between them. The CDR3 DNA reads as TGTGCCAGCAACCCAGCGTCAACCTACGAGCAGTACTTC. Its protein is CASNPASTYEQYF.

V and J are TRBV6-5 and TRBJ1-5; a possible D gene is TRBD1 (6 bases). Trimming pared 0 bases from V and 7 bases from J, leaving 13 bases between. The CDR3 is made up of 15 amino acids. Germline loops: CDR1 MNHEY, CDR2 SVGAGI. The CDR3 is CASSYSMAGDQPQHF. CDR3 bases: TGTGCCAGCAGTTACTCGATGGCAGGGGACCAGCCCCAGCATTTT.

This rearrangement joins TRBV4-1 to TRBJ2-7, with TRBD2 as a possible D gene (7 bases). This CDR3 comprises 15 residues. Per the germline V gene, CDR1 is MGHRA and CDR2 is YSYEKL. V shed 3 bases and J shed 5 bases, with 17 bases lying between them. In nucleotides, the CDR3 is TGCGCCAGCAGCCAGCGCCTGGGGGGGGCGGACGAGCAGTACTTC. Translated: CASSQRLGGADEQYF.

The chain employs TRBV6-1 and TRBJ2-7; TRBD2 matches at 9 bases. Germline assignment: CDR1 MNHNS and CDR2 SASEGT. V gave up 4 bases and J gave up 4 bases; unmatched junction bases: 8. The CDR3 runs to 15 residues. The CDR3 protein is CASSGSSGSPYEQYF. The CDR3 DNA reads TGTGCCAGCAGTGGGAGTAGCGGGAGCCCGTACGAGCAGTACTTC.

This clone was seen a handful of times. This chain uses TRBV6-5 with TRBJ1-2, with a possible D match to TRBD1 (6 bases). The V end was cut by 6 bases, the J end by 8 bases, with 13 bases between. Germline V gene sequence: CDR1 MNHEY, CDR2 SVGAGI. CDR3 size: 12 residues. As DNA, the CDR3 is TGTGCCAGCAGCATAGGGGGTTGGGGCTACACCTTC. This codes for CASSIGGWGYTF.